Detailed here is one T cell receptor beta chain. Its antigen is not identified. TCRdb called the 5' RACE reads again in MiXCR, with one record for every CDR3 protein. The sample carries about 720,000 distinct CDR3 sequences, about 9.4% recorded once. Healthy Caucasians provided all donations. This sample stems from a study of identical twins. Trimming took 5 bases from V and 3 from J, leaving 10 bases between them. The CDR3 consists of 13 residues. CDR1 SGHTA and CDR2 FQGNSA come from the germline V gene. Study results and caveats: Excess sharing between twins was weaker in beta out-of-frame sequences. Instead of following the same donors, the conclusions were based on cross-sectional statistical analysis. Within twin pairs, the out-of-frame alpha sequences they shared showed excess low generation probability.

The sample was also linked to a second study, of yellow fever vaccine responses in identical twins.

This chain connects TRBV7-2 to TRBJ2-5; the D gene could be TRBD1 or TRBD2 (5 bases each). The receptor was isolated from a woman between 18 and 30 years old in good health. Source material: PBMCs. This CDR3 is CASSRDAKETQYF. DNA of the CDR3: TGTGCCAGCAGCCGGGACGCCAAAGAGACCCAGTACTTC.